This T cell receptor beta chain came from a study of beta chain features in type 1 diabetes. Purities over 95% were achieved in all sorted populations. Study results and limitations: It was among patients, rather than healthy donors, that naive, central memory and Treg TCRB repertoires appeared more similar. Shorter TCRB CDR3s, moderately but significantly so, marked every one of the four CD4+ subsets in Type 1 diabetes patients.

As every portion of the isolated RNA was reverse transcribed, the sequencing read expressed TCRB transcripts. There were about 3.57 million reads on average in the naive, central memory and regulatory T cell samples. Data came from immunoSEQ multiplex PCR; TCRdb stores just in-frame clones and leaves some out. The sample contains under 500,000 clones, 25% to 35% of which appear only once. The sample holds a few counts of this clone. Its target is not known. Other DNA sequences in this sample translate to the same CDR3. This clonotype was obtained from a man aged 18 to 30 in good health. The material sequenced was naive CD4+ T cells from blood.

In nucleotides, the CDR3 is TGTGCCTGGAGTGGGGGGAGCTCCTACAATGAGCAGTTCTTC. Amino acids: CAWSGGSSYNEQFF. The chain uses TRBV30 and TRBJ2-1; either TRBD1 or TRBD2 may supply D (5 bases each). The CDR3 loop spans 14 amino acids. V gave up 1 base and J gave up 0 bases, with 7 bases separating them. Germline CDR1 is GTSNPN and CDR2 is SVGIG (reference sequence).